This TCR beta chain was recovered during a study of T-cell reconstitution after alpha-beta-depleted transplantation in children. This clonotype was seen at least ten times. Germline V gives CDR1 MNHEY, CDR2 SVGAGI. The length of the CDR3 is 15 residues. V was shortened by 0 bases and J by 7 bases, with 12 bases between the two germline ends. Preparing the TCRbeta library involved the use of unique molecular identifiers. TCRdb called the PCR reads again in MiXCR, with one record for every CDR3 protein. The sample records about 230,000 distinct CDR3 sequences, 9.7% being singletons. The chain recombines TRBV6-5 with TRBJ1-4, with TRBD1 as a possible D gene (5 bases). Sequencing used PBMCs from the stem cell graft donor, obtained from the stem cell graft. The sequence was collected from a human donor who donated a stem cell graft to a child with SCID. CDR3 sequence (DNA): TGTGCCAGCAGTTACTCTCCAGGGTGGGCTGAAAAACTGTTTTTT. Protein: CASSYSPGWAEKLFF.